The 21 T cell receptor beta chains in this list originate from one sample, sequenced in a study of T-cell reconstitution after alpha-beta-depleted transplantation in children. During its preparation, the TCRbeta library received unique molecular identifiers. TCRdb fed the PCR reads into MiXCR, producing one record per CDR3 protein. This table has more than 450,000 distinct CDR3 sequences, about 16% appearing once. The source was PBMCs from the stem cell graft donor, collected from the stem cell graft. All receptors come from a human donor who donated a stem cell graft to a child with acute lymphoblastic leukemia.

J is TRBJ2-1 and V is TRBV9, with TRBD1 matching 9 bases. V trimming: 0 bases; J trimming: 7 bases; junction bases outside the gene matches: 8. The CDR3 consists of 16 residues. Per germline, CDR1 SGDLS and CDR2 YYNGEE. In DNA, the CDR3 is TGTGCCAGCAGCGTAGAAGGACAGGGGTTATTGAATGAGCAGTTCTTC. Translated, it gives CASSVEGQGLLNEQFF.

A few counts support this clonotype. This chain links TRBV12-3 or TRBV12-4 with TRBJ1-5; D is ambiguous. There are 15 residues in the CDR3. V was clipped by 5 bases and J by 4 bases, with 15 bases between them. In nucleotides, the CDR3 is TGTGCCAGCAGTCCCCGAGATTTTAAAAATCAGCCCCAGCATTTT. Protein product: CASSPRDFKNQPQHF.

The V call is TRBV29-1, the J call TRBJ1-6, with a tentative D call TRBD1 (6 bases). Trimming removed 5 bases from V and 4 bases from J, with 18 bases in between. There are 16 residues in the CDR3. CDR1 and CDR2 from the germline V gene are SQVTM and ANQGSEA. The CDR3: CSVSIRGDRYNSPLHF. In DNA, the CDR3 is TGCAGCGTTAGTATTAGGGGGGACCGATATAATTCACCCCTCCACTTT. Together with reference TRBV29-1 and TRBJ1-6, the CDR3 gives the full variable domain: SAVISQKPSRDICQRGTSLTIQCQVDSQVTMMFWYRQQPGQSLTLIATANQGSEATYESGFVIDKFPISRPNLTFSTLTVSNMSPEDSSIYLCSVSIRGDRYNSPLHFGNGTRLTVT.

This clonotype was found once. The V gene is TRBV5-5, the J gene TRBJ1-2; the match to TRBD1 covers 8 bases. The length of the CDR3 is 13 residues. Per germline, CDR1 SGHKS and CDR2 YYEKEE (reference sequence). The V gene end was trimmed by 6 bases and the J gene end by 4 bases; junction bases not matched to a gene: 5. The CDR3 coding sequence is TGTGCCAGCAAACCAACAGGGGGCTATGGCTACACCTTC. Residues: CASKPTGGYGYTF.

V is TRBV25-1 and J is TRBJ2-2, with TRBD2 matching 12 bases. Trimming removed 6 bases from V and 8 bases from J; junction bases left unmatched: 7. CDR3 size: 15 residues. CDR1 and CDR2 (germline): MGHDK, SYGVNS. CDR3: CASSPRTSGTGELFF. CDR3 bases: TGTGCCAGCAGCCCGAGGACTAGCGGGACTGGGGAGCTGTTTTTT.

The J gene is TRBJ1-2, the V gene TRBV9; TRBD1 is a possible D gene (6 bases). Deletions cut 1 base from V and 7 bases from J, with 14 bases between. The germline gives CDR1 SGDLS, CDR2 YYNGEE. This CDR3 has 14 amino acids. The CDR3 loop reads CASSVPGGAGGYTF. For the CDR3, the DNA is TGTGCCAGCAGCGTACCCGGGGGCGCGGGTGGCTACACCTTC.

This clonotype was detected only a few times. This chain uses TRBV10-3 with TRBJ1-3; D might be TRBD1 (5 bases). The germline gives CDR1 ENHRY, CDR2 SYGVKD. V was pared by 11 bases and J by 0 bases, with 17 bases between. This CDR3 comprises 15 residues. The CDR3 DNA is TGTGCCGCCGGCCCGGGACTGTACTCTGGAAACACCATATATTTT. Protein: CAAGPGLYSGNTIYF.

This clonotype was detected only a few times. This chain joins TRBV4-2 and TRBJ2-1; D possibly corresponds to TRBD2 (5 bases). Per the germline V gene, CDR1 is LGHNA and CDR2 is YNFKEQ. V was clipped by 3 bases and J by 6 bases, with 12 bases between them. The CDR3 has 14 residues. The CDR3 DNA reads as TGTGCCAGCAGCCATGGACTGGACGGCAATGAGCAGTTCTTC. Encoded protein: CASSHGLDGNEQFF.

The genes are TRBV9 and TRBJ2-7; D is unresolved. Germline V gene sequence: CDR1 SGDLS, CDR2 YYNGEE. Trimming took off 3 bases at V and 5 bases at J, with 21 bases between the two ends. The CDR3 runs 16 residues. This CDR3 is CASSALDGLLGHEQYF. The CDR3 DNA is TGTGCCAGCAGCGCCCTCGACGGGCTGCTGGGTCACGAGCAGTACTTC. Based on the CDR3 plus reference TRBV9 and TRBJ2-7, the full variable domain is DSGVTQTPKHLITATGQRVTLRCSPRSGDLSVYWYQQSLDQGLQFLIQYYNGEERAKGNILERFSAQQFPDLHSELNLSSLELGDSALYFCASSALDGLLGHEQYFGPGTRLTVT.

For this clonotype: A read error may explain this, as a much larger clone is one base away. The rearrangement uses TRBV10-3 and TRBJ2-1; D not certain. The V gene's germline CDR1 is ENHRY and CDR2 SYGVKD. V was trimmed by 0 bases and J by 6 bases, leaving 9 bases between them. CDR3 size: 14 residues. The CDR3 region is CAISESSQCNEQFF. The CDR3 coding sequence is TGTGCCATCAGTGAGTCGAGCCAGTGCAATGAGCAGTTCTTC.

This clonotype came up a few times. The V call is TRBV2, the J call TRBJ2-1; D is unresolved. CDR1 and CDR2 (germline): SNHLY, FYNNEI. Between the trimmed V and J ends, which lost 5 bases and 7 bases, there was a span of 18 bases. The CDR3 length is 15 residues. The CDR3 region has the DNA TGTGCCAGCAGTCCTCCCCGACCGAACGCAAATGAGCAGTTCTTC. Protein: CASSPPRPNANEQFF.

V gene TRBV7-8 combines with J gene TRBJ1-2; D not certain. Germline assignment: CDR1 SGHVS and CDR2 FQNEAQ. V was cut by 0 bases and J by 6 bases, with 11 bases left in between. There are 14 residues in the CDR3. CDR3 DNA sequence: TGTGCCAGCAGCTTAGCGGCCATGCCCCATGGCTACACCTTC. The encoded protein is CASSLAAMPHGYTF.

This clonotype was detected only a few times. This sequence joins TRBV5-1 and TRBJ2-7, with 8 bases aligning to TRBD2. V gave up 7 bases and J gave up 0 bases; unmatched junction bases: 12. The CDR3 consists of 16 residues. The germline V gene has CDR1 SGHRS and CDR2 YFSETQ. In DNA form, the CDR3 reads TGCGCCAGCGGGCGGGGGCACGGGGGGGACTCCTACGAGCAGTACTTC. Its protein is CASGRGHGGDSYEQYF.

This clonotype appeared once. The rearrangement joins TRBV20-1 to TRBJ1-5; D is perhaps TRBD1 (5 bases). CDR1 is DFQATT and CDR2 is SNEGSKA in the germline V gene (reference sequence). The CDR3 loop spans 12 amino acids. Trimming cost V 7 bases and J 5 bases, with 12 bases left between them. Here the CDR3 reads CSGGVGDQPQHF. In nucleotides, the CDR3 is TGCAGTGGCGGGGTGGGGGATCAGCCCCAGCATTTT.

The V and J genes are TRBV27 and TRBJ2-5, with D unresolved. Germline loops: CDR1 MNHEY, CDR2 SMNVEV (reference sequence). Trimming removed 5 bases from V and 1 base from J, with 8 bases in between. This CDR3 region has 13 residues. The CDR3 here is CASSTTSQETQYF. DNA for the CDR3: TGTGCCAGCAGTACTACCAGCCAAGAGACCCAGTACTTC.

There are a few counts of this clonotype. The junction shows a germline mismatch at one end, possibly a read error. The chain recombines TRBV15 with TRBJ2-5; D is ambiguous. Germline V gives CDR1 LNHNV, CDR2 YYDKDF (reference sequence). This CDR3 spans 13 amino acids. CDR3 protein: CATSRDEGQTQYF. The CDR3 DNA reads as TGTGCCACCAGTAGAGATGAAGGGCAGACCCAGTACTTC.

In this sample, this clonotype turned up a few times. This sequence joins TRBV7-9 and TRBJ2-2; 7 bases agree with TRBD2. Germline lookup yields CDR1 SEHNR and CDR2 FQNEAQ (reference sequence). This CDR3 region has 16 residues. V was pared by 3 bases and J by 4 bases, with 8 bases of the junction left unmatched. In nucleotides, the CDR3 is TGTGCCAGCAGCTTTGACGGGAGGATGGCCACCGGGGAGCTGTTTTTT. It translates to CASSFDGRMATGELFF.

This clonotype was recorded a few times. The chain couples TRBV29-1 to TRBJ1-3; D gene unclear. This CDR3 is 14 amino acids long. V lost 3 bases and J lost 3, with 12 bases in between. Germline CDR1 and CDR2: SQVTM and ANQGSEA. CDR3 nucleotide sequence: TGCAGCGTTGATGAGTGGGGAGATGGAAACACCATATATTTT. Its translation: CSVDEWGDGNTIYF.

CDR3 sequence reads: CSARFGTDLTKPQHF. The CDR3 DNA follows: TGCAGTGCTAGGTTTGGGACAGACCTCACGAAGCCCCAGCATTTT. J is TRBJ1-5 and V is TRBV20-1; TRBD1 agrees at 7 bases. The V segment lost 3 bases and the J segment 8 bases; nucleotides outside the gene matches: 13. The germline gives CDR1 DFQATT, CDR2 SNEGSKA (reference sequence). The length of the CDR3 is 15 residues.

This clonotype was seen a handful of times. This chain links TRBV7-8 with TRBJ1-2; possible D gene TRBD1, 6 bases. Trimming stripped 2 bases from V and 14 bases from J, with 21 bases between. Germline values: CDR1 SGHVS, CDR2 FQNEAQ. The CDR3 runs 14 residues. Here the CDR3 DNA reads TGTGCCAGCAGCTTACCATACCGGGACACCCCGAGGACCTTC. Translated, it gives CASSLPYRDTPRTF.

V and J are TRBV3-1 and TRBJ2-5; D remains unclear. The ends were cut back, 2 bases at V and 4 bases at J, with 14 bases in the middle. The germline gives CDR1 LGHDT, CDR2 YNNKEL (reference sequence). There are 15 residues in the CDR3. The CDR3 DNA follows: TGTGCCAGCAGCCAACAGCCCTCATCCGGAGAGACCCAGTACTTC. Protein: CASSQQPSSGETQYF.